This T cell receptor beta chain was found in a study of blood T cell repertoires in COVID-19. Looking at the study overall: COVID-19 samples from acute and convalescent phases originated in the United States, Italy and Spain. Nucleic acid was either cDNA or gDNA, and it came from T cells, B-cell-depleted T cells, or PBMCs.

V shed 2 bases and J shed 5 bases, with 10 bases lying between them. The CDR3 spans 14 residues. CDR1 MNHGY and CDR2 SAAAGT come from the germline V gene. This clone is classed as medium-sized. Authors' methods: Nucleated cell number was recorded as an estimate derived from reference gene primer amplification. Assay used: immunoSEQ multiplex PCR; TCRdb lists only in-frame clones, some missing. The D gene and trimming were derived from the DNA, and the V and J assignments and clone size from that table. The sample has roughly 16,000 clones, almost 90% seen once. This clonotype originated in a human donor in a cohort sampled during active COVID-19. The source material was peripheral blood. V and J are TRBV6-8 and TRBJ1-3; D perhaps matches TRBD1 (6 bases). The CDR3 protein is CASSYRTGRNTIYF. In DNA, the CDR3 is TGTGCCAGCAGTTACCGTACAGGGAGAAACACCATATATTTT.